The present entry profiles one TCR beta chain with its context. No antigen is known for it. Clones were read by immunoSEQ multiplex PCR, and TCRdb kept only the in-frame ones, dropping some. Altogether 55,000 to 70,000 clones are present, roughly 94% being singletons, with the ten largest covering around 1.6%. Germline CDR1 and CDR2: SNHLY and FYNNEI. J gave up 7 bases and V 9 bases, and 13 bases lay outside the gene matches. CDR3 size: 15 residues. This specimen belongs to a study of T cell clonotyping in hematopoietic cell transplantation. Overall study results and limits: Graft donor and pretransplant recipient Inverse Simpson Index values predicted broader posttransplant TCR diversity. CD4 and CD8 repertoire contributions could not be separated without sorting. Pathologically expanded recipient clonotypes increased progressively from day 30 to day 180 as diversity fell.

Sequencing was performed on peripheral blood mononuclear cells. The genes are TRBV2 and TRBJ2-1; TRBD2 agrees at 9 bases. This clonotype was sampled from a man aged 45 to 65 in good health. Some clones in this sample may be carry-over from other donors' samples. The CDR3, as DNA: TGTGCCAGGGGGGTGGCACTAGCGGGCGATAATGAGCAGTTCTTC. Encoded protein: CARGVALAGDNEQFF.